Presented here are 27 T cell receptor beta chains from one specimen sequenced in a study of siplizumab effects on memory and regulatory T cells. Profiling relied on immunoSEQ multiplex PCR, and the TCRdb table lists in-frame clones only, not all of them. The data hold about 64,000 clones, with around 96% observed a single time. The sample consisted of naive CD8+ T cells sorted from blood. Receptor source: a human donor in good health.

V gene TRBV7-9 combines with J gene TRBJ2-2; 9 nucleotides match TRBD1. The CDR3 has 19 amino acids. Germline V gives CDR1 SEHNR, CDR2 FQNEAQ (reference sequence). After removal of 4 bases from V and 4 bases from J, the junction contained 16 bases not matched to a gene. CDR3 bases: TGTGCCAGCAGCTCTGACCTGGGACAGGGAGTCCGTTTCACCGGGGAGCTGTTTTTT. The encoded protein is CASSSDLGQGVRFTGELFF. Drawing the rest from reference TRBV7-9 and TRBJ2-2, the complete variable domain is DTGVSQNPRHKITKRGQNVTFRCDPISEHNRLYWYRQTLGQGPEFLTYFQNEAQLEKSRLLSDRFSAERPKGSFSTLEIQRTEQGDSAMYLCASSSDLGQGVRFTGELFFGEGSRLTVL.

In DNA form, the CDR3 reads TGCGCCAGCAGCCAAGGGGCTAGCGGGGACGAGCAGTACTTC. This gives the protein CASSQGASGDEQYF. V is TRBV4-1 and J is TRBJ2-7, with 9 positions matching TRBD2. Looked up from germline, CDR1 is MGHRA and CDR2 is YSYEKL. Germline trimming cut 1 base from V and 5 bases from J; bases unmatched to any gene: 3. The CDR3 is 14 amino acids.

The V call is TRBV28, the J call TRBJ1-5, with 9 bases lining up with TRBD1. Germline loops: CDR1 MDHEN, CDR2 SYDVKM. The CDR3 totals 15 residues. The junction had 1 base not matched to a gene; V was cut back by 0 bases and J by 4 bases. The DNA of the CDR3 is TGTGCCAGCAGTTTATGGGGACAGGGTAATCAGCCCCAGCATTTT. This translates into CASSLWGQGNQPQHF.

Only one count was recorded for this clone. The chain links TRBV6-6 to TRBJ1-1; unclear D gene. The germline V and J ends were trimmed by 6 bases and 4 bases, with 6 bases remaining between them. This CDR3 contains 11 residues. Germline CDR1 and CDR2: MNHNY and SVGAGI (reference sequence). The CDR3 sequence: CASSLGTEAFF. CDR3 bases: TGTGCCAGCAGCTTAGGCACTGAAGCTTTCTTT.

The gene calls are TRBV6-5 and TRBJ1-2, with 10 bases that match TRBD1. Trimming cost V 8 bases and J 8 bases; bases outside gene matches: 14. Germline V gene data show CDR1 as MNHEY and CDR2 as SVGAGI. The CDR3 length is 15 residues. The CDR3, as DNA: TGTGCCAGCGGACGGGGACAGGGGCCCCATGGCGGCTACACCTTC. This translates into CASGRGQGPHGGYTF.

This clone was seen only once. The chain has TRBV7-9 and TRBJ1-3; D perhaps matches TRBD1 (6 bases). The CDR3 consists of 16 residues. Trimming took off 7 bases at V and 1 base at J, with 17 bases between the two ends. CDR1 and CDR2 (germline): SEHNR, FQNEAQ (reference sequence). The CDR3 DNA follows: TGTGCCAGCACCATCTATTCGGGGGCTTCTGGAAACACCATATATTTT. Its translation is CASTIYSGASGNTIYF.

This chain links TRBV28 with TRBJ1-3; 8 nucleotides agree with TRBD1. The CDR3 is made up of 14 amino acids. Looked up from germline, CDR1 is MDHEN and CDR2 is SYDVKM. J lost 8 bases, V lost 2 bases, and 5 bases had no gene match. The chain's CDR3 is CASSLPGQGYTIYF. DNA for the CDR3: TGTGCCAGCAGTTTACCCGGACAGGGCTACACCATATATTTT.

The chain links TRBV5-5 to TRBJ1-5, with 7 nucleotides matching TRBD1. Germline CDR1 reads SGHKS; CDR2 reads YYEKEE (reference sequence). The CDR3 contains 17 residues. Unmatched junction bases numbered 6, after V lost 0 bases and J lost 0 bases. CDR3 in amino acids: CASSLGGTEYSNQPQHF. DNA for the CDR3: TGTGCCAGCAGCTTGGGAGGGACAGAGTATAGCAATCAGCCCCAGCATTTT.

As to this clone: This CDR3 is also generated by other DNA sequences in the sample. This chain uses TRBV28 with TRBJ1-6, with D uncertain. V was trimmed by 10 bases and J by 12 bases, leaving 25 bases between them. The CDR3 consists of 15 residues. Germline loops: CDR1 MDHEN, CDR2 SYDVKM. The chain's CDR3 is CATGGLVSDTGPLHF. The CDR3 DNA reads TGTGCCACCGGCGGTTTGGTGTCAGACACGGGACCCCTCCACTTT.

The chain uses TRBV13 and TRBJ2-3; 8 bases agree with TRBD2. The junction had 7 bases not matched to a gene; V was cut back by 4 bases and J by 1 base. CDR3 length: 16 residues. Germline V CDR1 and CDR2: PRHDT, FYEKMQ (reference sequence). The DNA for the CDR3 is TGTGCCAGCAGCTCGCGGGGGCGGGGGGGCACAGATACGCAGTATTTT. This encodes CASSSRGRGGTDTQYF.

This sequence joins TRBV6-1 and TRBJ2-1, with TRBD2 matching over 11 bases. J gave up 7 bases and V 3 bases, and 5 bases lay outside the gene matches. This CDR3 region has 15 residues. CDR1 MNHNS and CDR2 SASEGT come from the germline V gene. Here the CDR3 reads CASSDWLAGGNEQFF. The CDR3 DNA sequence: TGTGCCAGCAGTGATTGGCTAGCGGGGGGAAATGAGCAGTTCTTC.

CDR3 nucleotides: TGTGCCACCAGGGAGGGATGCACCAATGAGCAGTTCTTC. Translated, it gives CATREGCTNEQFF. This chain uses TRBV2 with TRBJ2-1, with 7 bases lining up with TRBD2. The CDR3 has 13 amino acids. Germline CDR1 SNHLY, CDR2 FYNNEI. J lost 6 bases, V lost 10 bases, and 9 bases had no gene match.

The chain couples TRBV19 to TRBJ2-2; no reliable D call. Trimming left V 3 bases short and J 7 bases short, with 18 bases between. The CDR3 is made up of 16 amino acids. Germline CDR1 is LNHDA and CDR2 is SQIVND (reference sequence). CDR3 nucleotides: TGTGCCAGTAGTATCCGGAGAGTAGTTTGGGTCGGGGAGCTGTTTTTT. It yields the protein CASSIRRVVWVGELFF. Looking up the rest from reference TRBV19 and TRBJ2-2 gives the full variable domain: DGGITQSPKYLFRKEGQNVTLSCEQNLNHDAMYWYRQDPGQGLRLIYYSQIVNDFQKGDIAEGYSVSREKKESFPLTVTSAQKNPTAFYLCASSIRRVVWVGELFFGEGSRLTVL.

The chain employs TRBV5-4 and TRBJ2-1; the D is unclear. This CDR3 has 14 residues. The V end was cut by 0 bases, the J end by 6 bases, with 10 bases between. Germline loops: CDR1 SGHNT, CDR2 YYREEE (reference sequence). CDR3 protein: CASSLGVPLNEQFF. The DNA for the CDR3 is TGTGCCAGCAGCTTGGGGGTCCCCCTCAATGAGCAGTTCTTC.

V usage is TRBV27 and J usage is TRBJ1-1; no clear D. CDR1 is MNHEY, CDR2 SMNVEV, per germline (reference sequence). V lost 7 bases, J lost 2 bases, and 11 bases lay in between. The CDR3 runs to 13 residues. CDR3 loop: CASISGRNTEAFF. CDR3 nucleotide sequence: TGTGCCAGCATATCTGGGCGCAACACTGAAGCTTTCTTT.

The rearrangement uses TRBV15 and TRBJ1-5, with D perhaps matching TRBD1 (6 bases). The CDR3 is 18 amino acids. Germline assignment: CDR1 LNHNV and CDR2 YYDKDF (reference sequence). V dropped 4 bases and J dropped 3 bases, with 22 bases sitting between them. DNA of the CDR3: TGTGCCACCAGCACTACTAGACAGGAAAATCGAGACAATCAGCCCCAGCATTTT. Translated: CATSTTRQENRDNQPQHF.

In nucleotides, the CDR3 is TGTGCCAGCAGTCAAACAGGGCAGCCCCAGCATTTT. Its translation is CASSQTGQPQHF. The chain joins TRBV13 to TRBJ1-5; D may be TRBD1 (6 bases). The CDR3 length is 12 residues. Germline lookup yields CDR1 PRHDT and CDR2 FYEKMQ (reference sequence). V lost 6 bases to trimming and J lost 7 bases, with 10 bases between them.

The genes are TRBV4-1 and TRBJ2-6; D is unclear. Trimming pared 0 bases from V and 0 bases from J, leaving 3 bases between. This CDR3 region has 15 residues. Germline V lookup: CDR1 MGHRA, CDR2 YSYEKL. CDR3 sequence: CASSQESSGANVLTF. CDR3 DNA sequence: TGCGCCAGCAGCCAAGAAAGCTCTGGGGCCAACGTCCTGACTTTC.

The chain is built from TRBV5-1 and TRBJ1-5; unclear D gene. This CDR3 has 12 amino acids. Germline V CDR1 and CDR2: SGHRS, YFSETQ. Trimming took 7 bases from V and 6 from J, leaving 11 bases between them. CDR3 sequence (DNA): TGCGCCAGCCGGGATGAGGGTCAGCCCCAGCATTTT. Translated, it gives CASRDEGQPQHF.

This chain links TRBV4-1 with TRBJ1-4, with D possibly matching TRBD1 (5 bases). V was pared by 0 bases and J by 6 bases, with 11 bases between. This CDR3 has 15 amino acids. From germline, CDR1 is MGHRA and CDR2 YSYEKL. CDR3 loop: CASSQERGGHEKLFF. CDR3 coding DNA: TGCGCCAGCAGCCAAGAAAGGGGAGGTCATGAAAAACTGTTTTTT.

The chain employs TRBV6-9 and TRBJ1-5; possible D gene TRBD1, 5 bases. The V gene lost 4 bases and the J gene lost 2 bases, with 12 bases spanning the gap. The germline V gene encodes CDR1 MNHGY and CDR2 SVAAGI. The CDR3 contains 15 residues. CDR3 nucleotides: TGTGCCAGCAGTTTATTATGGGACGGCAATCAGCCCCAGCATTTT. Its protein is CASSLLWDGNQPQHF.

V is TRBV9 and J is TRBJ2-3, with 12 bases matching TRBD2. The germline CDR1 and CDR2 sequences are SGDLS and YYNGEE. J gave up 8 bases and V 4 bases, and 8 bases lay outside the gene matches. There are 15 residues in the CDR3. The CDR3 loop is CASSPSSGGAGTQYF. In DNA, the CDR3 is TGTGCCAGCAGCCCCTCTAGCGGGGGGGCCGGTACGCAGTATTTT.

J is TRBJ2-3 and V is TRBV7-9, with TRBD2 matching over 8 bases. Per germline, CDR1 SEHNR and CDR2 FQNEAQ (reference sequence). The trim removed 4 bases at V and 3 bases at J, leaving 6 bases unmatched. CDR3 size: 15 residues. CDR3 sequence reads: CASSSTGTSTDTQYF. The CDR3 coding sequence is TGTGCCAGCAGCTCTACCGGGACTAGTACAGATACGCAGTATTTT.

V is TRBV19 and J is TRBJ1-5; D perhaps matches TRBD1 (6 bases). The germline V and J ends were trimmed by 9 bases and 6 bases, with 18 bases remaining between them. CDR1 and CDR2 from the germline V gene are LNHDA and SQIVND (reference sequence). CDR3 length: 14 amino acids. The CDR3 is CASSLGGFGQPQHF. For the CDR3, the DNA is TGTGCCAGCTCCCTAGGGGGGTTCGGTCAGCCCCAGCATTTT.

The V call is TRBV4-2, the J call TRBJ2-7; no clear D gene. Trimming shortened V by 1 base and J by 5 bases, and 12 bases separated the two germline ends. Germline V gene lookup returns CDR1 LGHNA and CDR2 YNFKEQ. The CDR3 length is 14 residues. CDR3 nucleotides: TGTGCCAGCAGCCAAGGCGATCCGACGGACGAGCAGTACTTC. Protein: CASSQGDPTDEQYF.

The V gene is TRBV4-3, the J gene TRBJ2-3; 7 bases align to TRBD2. The CDR3 covers 14 residues. Looked up from germline, CDR1 is LGHNA and CDR2 is YSLEER. V shed 5 bases, J shed 6 bases, and the junction held 8 bases outside the gene matches. The CDR3 spells CASSEGGVVDTQYF. The CDR3 nucleotides read TGCGCCAGCAGCGAGGGAGGGGTTGTTGATACGCAGTATTTT.

This clone has a single count. The gene calls are TRBV28 and TRBJ1-5; D gene uncertain. The germline V and J ends were trimmed by 7 bases and 4 bases, with 8 bases remaining between them. The CDR3 has 12 amino acids. The germline gives CDR1 MDHEN, CDR2 SYDVKM. CDR3 amino acids: CASTPPNQPQHF. The CDR3 bases are TGTGCCAGCACCCCCCCGAATCAGCCCCAGCATTTT.